What follows describes a single T cell receptor beta chain. These data are taken from a study of blood T cells in healthy people across ages. At the level of the study: Template switching caught about one barcoded beta molecule for each two T cells.

The authors ran a second PCR of about 7 to 11 cycles using a sample-barcoded 5' primer and a J-beta primer mix. TCRdb passed the 5' RACE reads through MiXCR, listing each CDR3 protein once. The table shows hundreds of thousands of distinct CDR3 sequences, with around a fifth occurring only once. The TCR comes from a man between 65 and 85 years old in good health. The sequencing input was blood.

The CDR3 loop is CASRRTGSNTEAFF. In nucleotides, the CDR3 is TGTGCCAGCAGGCGCACAGGGTCGAACACTGAAGCTTTCTTT. The chain combines TRBV6-2 or TRBV6-3 with TRBJ1-1, with D possibly matching TRBD1 (6 bases). V was shortened by 6 bases and J by 1 base, with 12 bases between the two germline ends. The CDR3 is 14 residues long. Germline values: CDR1 MNHEY, CDR2 SVGEGT.